Below, 2 T cell receptor beta chains from the same sample are listed, as sequenced in a study of multiple sclerosis patients with progressive multifocal leukoencephalopathy (dated 2019 in TCRdb). The protocol used for the library was the immunoSEQ multiplex PCR assay. TCRdb holds this immuneACCESS table with in-frame rearrangements only. Some clones are missing; in checked studies, unresolved V genes explain under half, and the rest has no known cause. This sample comprises roughly 32,000 clones, about 90% of them detected only once. Approximately 3% of the sample comes from the top ten. The sample's time point, from its label and the paper: time of PML onset. The treatment or condition label corresponds to: on natalizumab therapy at sampling. Specimen: PBMCs, collected from a patient treated with natalizumab. Every receptor here comes from a human donor with progressive multifocal leukoencephalopathy.

The chain recombines TRBV4-3 with TRBJ1-3; 7 bases are a match to TRBD1. CDR3 length: 15 amino acids. Germline assignment: CDR1 LGHNA and CDR2 YSLEER. V was clipped by 5 bases and J by 0 bases; unmatched bases: 4. The chain's CDR3 is CASSIDRVSGNTIYF. CDR3 bases: TGCGCCAGCAGCATTGACAGGGTCTCTGGAAACACCATATATTTT.

The rearrangement joins TRBV7-8 to TRBJ2-1; 8 positions agree with TRBD2. Germline CDR1 and CDR2: SGHVS and FQNEAQ. V shed 5 bases and J 9 bases; nucleotides not matched to a gene: 18. The CDR3 runs 17 residues. The CDR3: CASSQRKGLVGWGEQFF. In nucleotides, the CDR3 is TGTGCCAGCAGCCAGAGGAAGGGACTAGTCGGGTGGGGTGAGCAGTTCTTC. The full variable domain, its missing parts supplied by reference TRBV7-8 and TRBJ2-1, is GAGVSQSPRYKVAKRGQDVALRCDPISGHVSLFWYQQALGQGPEFLTYFQNEAQLDKSGLPSDRFFAERPEGSVSTLKIQRTQQEDSAVYLCASSQRKGLVGWGEQFFGPGTRLTVL.